Presented here are 13 T cell receptor beta chains from one specimen sequenced in a study of long-term antiretroviral therapy in people with HIV. Samples were assayed with immunoSEQ v3.0 at survey level. Assay used: immunoSEQ multiplex PCR; TCRdb lists only in-frame clones, some missing. The sample contains some 14,000 clones, just over 75% of which appear only once. The material was unsorted PBMCs, obtained 1.3 years before starting antiretroviral therapy. The receptor set was obtained from a man aged 35 to 55 with HIV.

The V gene is TRBV6-1, the J gene TRBJ2-3, with 7 bases fitting TRBD2. The CDR3 length is 15 residues. V was clipped by 6 bases and J by 2 bases; unmatched bases: 8. CDR1 MNHNS and CDR2 SASEGT come from the germline V gene. The CDR3 DNA sequence: TGTGCCAGCAGCGCCGGGACTAAACCCACAGATACGCAGTATTTT. Translation: CASSAGTKPTDTQYF.

The CDR3 coding sequence is TGTGCCAGTAAACGCGGGACAGAACCTACCGGGGAGCTGTTTTTT. Its translation: CASKRGTEPTGELFF. The chain recombines TRBV19 with TRBJ2-2; D may be TRBD1 (7 bases). Trimming took 7 bases from V and 5 from J, leaving 17 bases between them. The CDR3 consists of 15 residues. CDR1 and CDR2 (germline): LNHDA, SQIVND (reference sequence).

The chain uses TRBV11-2 and TRBJ2-5; either TRBD1 or TRBD2 may supply D (5 bases each). Germline CDR1 SGHAT, CDR2 FQNNGV. V was trimmed by 5 bases and J by 5 bases, leaving 18 bases between them. The CDR3 covers 15 residues. The CDR3 DNA reads TGTGCCAGCAGCCTAGTACGGGGCTCGGGGGAGACCCAGTACTTC. Translation gives CASSLVRGSGETQYF.

The chain links TRBV7-9 to TRBJ1-4, with a weak D call TRBD1 (5 bases). From germline, CDR1 is SEHNR and CDR2 FQNEAQ (reference sequence). This CDR3 spans 11 amino acids. The germline V and J ends were trimmed by 11 bases and 2 bases, with 6 bases remaining between them. The CDR3 is CAGDTNEKLFF. The CDR3 DNA reads TGTGCCGGGGACACTAATGAAAAACTGTTTTTT.

The count of this clone is one. The rearrangement uses TRBV19 and TRBJ1-5; TRBD1 is a possible D gene (5 bases). V lost 10 bases and J 6 bases, leaving 19 bases between the germline ends. The germline CDR1 and CDR2 sequences are LNHDA and SQIVND (reference sequence). The CDR3 is 14 amino acids. CDR3 protein: CATLSPRVGQPQHF. Here the CDR3 DNA reads TGTGCCACCCTCTCCCCCAGGGTCGGTCAGCCCCAGCATTTT.

The rearrangement joins TRBV2 to TRBJ1-1, with D perhaps matching TRBD1 (6 bases). This CDR3 has 13 residues. Germline V gene data show CDR1 as SNHLY and CDR2 as FYNNEI. V was clipped by 6 bases and J by 1 base, with 9 bases between them. The CDR3, as DNA: TGTGCCAGCAGGGTGGGACAGAACACTGAAGCTTTCTTT. It is translated as CASRVGQNTEAFF.

This clone was observed a handful of times. The chain links TRBV5-1 to TRBJ2-7; tentatively, D is TRBD1 (6 bases). CDR1 is SGHRS and CDR2 is YFSETQ in the germline V gene. There are 15 residues in the CDR3. Trimming took 0 bases from V and 0 from J, leaving 10 bases between them. The CDR3 DNA reads TGCGCCAGCAGCTTGGCAGGGGCGAGCTCCTACGAGCAGTACTTC. This sequence encodes CASSLAGASSYEQYF.

The chain links TRBV4-1 to TRBJ2-5; D is perhaps TRBD1 (5 bases). Per germline, CDR1 MGHRA and CDR2 YSYEKL. V was shortened by 1 base and J by 4 bases, with 7 bases between the two germline ends. The CDR3 loop spans 13 amino acids. The CDR3 is CASSQGQTETQYF. Written as DNA, the CDR3 is TGCGCCAGCAGCCAAGGACAGACAGAGACCCAGTACTTC.

The chain carries TRBV5-1 and TRBJ1-1; D is unclear. This CDR3 has 15 amino acids. V was trimmed by 0 bases and J by 0 bases, leaving 9 bases between them. Germline lookup yields CDR1 SGHRS and CDR2 YFSETQ. The CDR3 sequence: CASSLVSAMNTEAFF. The CDR3 nucleotides are TGCGCCAGCAGCTTGGTGTCAGCCATGAACACTGAAGCTTTCTTT.

In its sample, this clone was seen once. J is TRBJ2-3 and V is TRBV28; TRBD1 is a possible D gene (5 bases). Between the trimmed V and J ends, which lost 6 bases and 1 base, there was a span of 14 bases. Per germline, CDR1 MDHEN and CDR2 SYDVKM. This CDR3 region has 15 residues. The CDR3: CASRPVLTGTDTQYF. CDR3 sequence (DNA): TGTGCCAGCAGACCCGTCCTGACAGGCACAGATACGCAGTATTTT. The full variable domain, with the rest looked up from reference TRBV28 and TRBJ2-3, is DVKVTQSSRYLVKRTGEKVFLECVQDMDHENMFWYRQDPGLGLRLIYFSYDVKMKEKGDIPEGYSVSREKKERFSLILESASTNQTSMYLCASRPVLTGTDTQYFGPGTRLTVL.

This clone was counted once. The chain employs TRBV28 and TRBJ2-1; D perhaps matches TRBD1 (5 bases). V dropped 3 bases and J dropped 5 bases, with 11 bases sitting between them. The CDR3 covers 14 residues. Germline assignment: CDR1 MDHEN and CDR2 SYDVKM. This chain's CDR3 is CASSFTSGNNEQFF. CDR3 nucleotides: TGTGCCAGCAGTTTTACGTCAGGGAACAATGAGCAGTTCTTC.

This chain uses TRBV6-4 with TRBJ1-2; 7 nucleotides align to TRBD1. With 6 bases clipped from V and 8 bases from J, the junction kept 18 bases outside the gene matches. Germline assignment: CDR1 MRHNA and CDR2 SNTAGT. This CDR3 is built from 16 residues. CDR3 in amino acids: CASSRGGGQDWRGYTF. The DNA of the CDR3 is TGTGCCAGCAGCCGGGGGGGAGGACAGGACTGGAGGGGCTACACCTTC.

The J gene is TRBJ1-6, the V gene TRBV5-6; D not certain. Deletions cut 1 base from V and 10 bases from J, with 15 bases between. The CDR3 runs 15 residues. From germline, CDR1 is SGHDT and CDR2 YYEEEE. Written as DNA, the CDR3 is TGTGCCAGCAGCTTGTTTGGTCGGACGCAATCACCCCTCCACTTT. Translating gives CASSLFGRTQSPLHF. Using reference TRBV5-6 and TRBJ1-6 for the parts outside the CDR3, the full variable domain is DAGVTQSPTHLIKTRGQQVTLRCSPKSGHDTVSWYQQALGQGPQFIFQYYEEEERQRGNFPDRFSGHQFPNYSSELNVNALLLGDSALYLCASSLFGRTQSPLHFGNGTRLTVT.